One and the same sample provided the 6 T cell receptor beta chains below, sequenced in a study of blood T cell repertoires in COVID-19. Libraries were prepared by immunoSEQ multiplex PCR; TCRdb keeps only in-frame clonotypes and omits some of them. The top ten clones hold approximately 2.4% of a sample with under 350,000 clones, about 89% of them seen once. The sequenced material came from PBMCs or T cells enriched from blood (not recorded which). The origin of the receptors is a woman aged 18-29 years who had recovered from COVID-19.

This chain links TRBV6-2 or TRBV6-3 with TRBJ2-3; 10 positions agree with TRBD2. Looked up from germline, CDR1 is MNHEY and CDR2 is SVGEGT. CDR3 length: 18 amino acids. Germline trimming cut 2 bases from V and 8 bases from J; bases unmatched to any gene: 16. The CDR3 reads CASSYEVAGGPVSGTQYF. The CDR3 DNA reads as TGTGCCAGCAGTTACGAGGTAGCGGGGGGACCTGTTAGTGGTACGCAGTATTTT.

The V gene is TRBV4-2, the J gene TRBJ2-2; D possibly corresponds to TRBD2 (5 bases). The V end was cut by 0 bases, the J end by 6 bases, with 23 bases between. Germline V gene lookup returns CDR1 LGHNA and CDR2 YNFKEQ. This CDR3 contains 19 residues. The DNA for the CDR3 is TGTGCCAGCAGCCAAGACCCCCAGGCTAGCTGGGTCGGTGCCGGGGAGCTGTTTTTT. It is translated as CASSQDPQASWVGAGELFF.

This clone was detected a few times. This chain joins TRBV18 and TRBJ1-1, with D possibly matching TRBD1 (5 bases). V lost 3 bases to trimming and J lost 5 bases, with 13 bases between them. The CDR3 length is 14 residues. The germline CDR1 and CDR2 sequences are KGHSH and LQKENI. CDR3 in amino acids: CASSPQGSVTEAFF. The CDR3 nucleotides read TGTGCCAGCTCACCTCAGGGCTCGGTAACTGAAGCTTTCTTT. The complete variable domain, with remaining parts taken from reference TRBV18 and TRBJ1-1, reads NAGVMQNPRHLVRRRGQEARLRCSPMKGHSHVYWYRQLPEEGLKFMVYLQKENIIDESGMPKERFSAEFPKEGPSILRIQQVVRGDSAAYFCASSPQGSVTEAFFGQGTRLTVV.

The chain links TRBV10-3 to TRBJ2-3; D ambiguous. The CDR3 sequence is 15 residues long. V was trimmed by 0 bases and J by 10 bases, leaving 17 bases between them. The germline V gene encodes CDR1 ENHRY and CDR2 SYGVKD. CDR3 bases: TGTGCCATCAGTGAGTCTCCTGAGGCTCCCGATGCGCAGTATTTT. It encodes CAISESPEAPDAQYF.

The chain employs TRBV30 and TRBJ2-5, with TRBD1 identical over 7 bases. The CDR3 contains 13 residues. Germline V CDR1 and CDR2: GTSNPN, SVGIG (reference sequence). The junction had 1 base not matched to a gene; V was cut back by 3 bases and J by 0 bases. CDR3 nucleotides: TGTGCCTGGAGGGGACAGTACCAAGAGACCCAGTACTTC. Its protein is CAWRGQYQETQYF.

V is TRBV21-1 and J is TRBJ2-7; TRBD1 is taken as the D call from the table, unchecked against the DNA. TRBV21-1 is designated a pseudogene. This CDR3 is 18 amino acids long. For the CDR3, the DNA is TGTGCCAGCACCCTCGGGGACAGGCCTCAATTAAGAATCTACGAGCAGTACTTC. It yields the protein CASTLGDRPQLRIYEQYF.